A single sample is the source of the 21 T cell receptor beta chains below, sequenced in a study of blood T cell repertoires in COVID-19. Generated by immunoSEQ multiplex PCR, the TCRdb table keeps only in-frame clones and is missing some. The table includes some 270,000 clones, around 90% detected once. The specimen was PBMCs or T cells enriched from blood (not recorded which). The receptors were gathered from a woman aged 40 to 55 who had recovered from COVID-19.

CDR3 bases: TGTGCCAGCAGTGAGAGACTAGCGAGGTCCTACGAGCAGTACTTC. It yields the protein CASSERLARSYEQYF. The gene calls are TRBV27 and TRBJ2-7, with 8 bases identical to TRBD2. V gave up 5 bases and J gave up 1 base; unmatched junction bases: 7. The CDR3 totals 15 residues. CDR1 is MNHEY, CDR2 SMNVEV, per germline (reference sequence).

This clone was counted once. This sequence joins TRBV30 and TRBJ1-2; maybe TRBD1 (6 bases). The CDR3 runs to 15 residues. Germline values: CDR1 GTSNPN, CDR2 SVGIG (reference sequence). V was clipped by 2 bases and J by 2 bases, with 15 bases between them. For the CDR3, the DNA is TGTGCCTGGAGTTCCCCTCGACAGGCCAACTATGGCTACACCTTC. Translation gives CAWSSPRQANYGYTF.

This clone has a handful of counts. This chain joins TRBV3-1 (or the pseudogene TRBV3-2) and TRBJ2-1; 7 bases fit TRBD2. Trimming cost V 0 bases and J 3 bases; bases outside gene matches: 14. The CDR3 contains 19 residues. Per germline, CDR1 LGHDT and CDR2 YNNKEL (reference sequence). For the CDR3, the DNA is TGTGCCAGCAGCCAAGATGGCCTAGCGGAATTATCTTTCTACAATGAGCAGTTCTTC. Protein: CASSQDGLAELSFYNEQFF.

The chain combines TRBV3-1 (or the pseudogene TRBV3-2) with TRBJ1-6; possible D gene TRBD1, 5 bases. The length of the CDR3 is 14 residues. Trimming removed 4 bases from V and 8 bases from J, with 12 bases in between. The germline CDR1 and CDR2 sequences are LGHDT and YNNKEL (reference sequence). The CDR3 DNA reads as TGTGCCAGCAGCCCCCGTGCGGGGGATTCACCCCTCCACTTT. Translating gives CASSPRAGDSPLHF.

The chain links TRBV4-1 to TRBJ2-1; 10 bases match TRBD2. With V trimmed by 4 bases and J by 4 bases, 10 bases remained unmatched. The CDR3 has 17 amino acids. Germline V gene data show CDR1 as MGHRA and CDR2 as YSYEKL. The CDR3 loop reads CASSPKQKAGGYNEQFF. In nucleotides, the CDR3 is TGCGCCAGCAGCCCCAAGCAGAAAGCGGGAGGGTACAATGAGCAGTTCTTC.

This chain joins TRBV30 and TRBJ1-3; D perhaps matches TRBD1 (6 bases). Per germline, CDR1 GTSNPN and CDR2 SVGIG (reference sequence). The CDR3 totals 16 residues. CDR3 protein: CATGKGGSSSGNTIYF. CDR3 DNA sequence: TGTGCAACTGGAAAGGGGGGGAGCAGCTCTGGAAACACCATATATTTT. The full variable domain, in which reference TRBV30 and TRBJ1-3 provide the parts outside the CDR3, is SQTIHQWPATLVQPVGSPLSLECTVEGTSNPNLYWYRQAAGRGLQLLFYSVGIGQISSEVPQNLSASRPQDRQFILSSKKLLLSDSGFYLCATGKGGSSSGNTIYFGEGSWLTVV.

The chain combines TRBV11-2 with TRBJ2-7; D is possibly TRBD2 (5 bases). The germline V and J ends were trimmed by 5 bases and 4 bases, with 15 bases remaining between them. CDR1 and CDR2 (germline): SGHAT, FQNNGV. The CDR3 contains 14 residues. The CDR3 loop is CASSPTRGHYEQYF. CDR3 coding DNA: TGTGCCAGCAGCCCGACCCGCGGGCATTACGAGCAGTACTTC.

The chain couples TRBV18 to TRBJ2-5; D may be TRBD2 (5 bases). V lost 4 bases, J lost 2 bases, and 11 bases lay in between. The CDR3 is 14 residues long. Germline-derived CDR1 and CDR2 are KGHSH and LQKENI. Written as DNA, the CDR3 is TGTGCCAGCTCACGGTCTAGCAGTCAAGAGACCCAGTACTTC. This gives the protein CASSRSSSQETQYF.

The chain couples TRBV15 to TRBJ2-3, with 8 bases fitting TRBD2. V lost 1 base to trimming and J lost 4 bases; unmatched junction nucleotides: 10. CDR1 is LNHNV, CDR2 YYDKDF, per germline (reference sequence). The CDR3 has 17 residues. CDR3 loop: CATSRAGGPRGSDTQYF. In DNA, the CDR3 is TGTGCCACCAGCAGAGCGGGGGGGCCCCGGGGCTCAGATACGCAGTATTTT.

V and J are TRBV2 and TRBJ2-3; 9 bases align to TRBD1. Trimming cost V 6 bases and J 4 bases; bases outside gene matches: 8. Germline V gene data show CDR1 as SNHLY and CDR2 as FYNNEI. The CDR3 consists of 15 residues. The CDR3 DNA sequence: TGTGCCAGCAGATCACAGGGGGCGCTGGCAGATACGCAGTATTTT. Its translation: CASRSQGALADTQYF.

The V gene is TRBV2, the J gene TRBJ2-7, with D uncertain. Germline V gene data show CDR1 as SNHLY and CDR2 as FYNNEI. The CDR3 is made up of 15 amino acids. V lost 0 bases, J lost 0 bases, and 9 bases lay in between. CDR3 DNA sequence: TGTGCCAGCAGTGAAGCGCTTGCAGACTCCTACGAGCAGTACTTC. This codes for CASSEALADSYEQYF.

This sequence joins TRBV6-5 and TRBJ1-2; D possibly corresponds to TRBD1 (6 bases). Germline loops: CDR1 MNHEY, CDR2 SVGAGI. The length of the CDR3 is 15 residues. Trimming took 0 bases from V and 6 from J, leaving 14 bases between them. Here the CDR3 reads CASSYSTNREHGYTF. CDR3 coding DNA: TGTGCCAGCAGTTACTCGACCAACAGGGAACATGGCTACACCTTC.

The chain uses TRBV12-5 and TRBJ2-1; possible D gene TRBD2, 5 bases. The ends were cut back, 6 bases at V and 6 bases at J, with 9 bases in the middle. The CDR3 covers 12 residues. Germline V gene data show CDR1 as LGHNT and CDR2 as FRNRAP. The CDR3 sequence is CASGRTFNEQFF. The CDR3 nucleotides are TGTGCTAGTGGGCGGACTTTCAATGAGCAGTTCTTC.

This rearrangement joins TRBV7-2 to TRBJ2-3; D is unclear. Germline V gives CDR1 SGHTA, CDR2 FQGNSA. The V gene lost 2 bases and the J gene lost 9 bases, with 9 bases spanning the gap. The CDR3 runs 12 residues. Written as DNA, the CDR3 is TGTGCCAGCAGCTTACAGTTCACCACGCAGTATTTT. This translates into CASSLQFTTQYF.

In regard to this clone: At the DNA level, this CDR3 is encoded by other sequences in the same sample as well. The chain joins TRBV19 to TRBJ1-5; tentative D call: TRBD1 (6 bases). This CDR3 is built from 15 residues. The germline V gene has CDR1 LNHDA and CDR2 SQIVND (reference sequence). The V and J ends lost 1 base and 1 base respectively, with 8 bases between them. The CDR3 sequence is CASSIGGGSNQPQHF. In DNA form, the CDR3 reads TGTGCCAGTAGTATAGGGGGGGGCAGCAATCAGCCCCAGCATTTT.

The chain has TRBV11-2 and TRBJ2-3; 10 nucleotides agree with TRBD2. V was clipped by 5 bases and J by 6 bases; unmatched bases: 11. The germline V gene encodes CDR1 SGHAT and CDR2 FQNNGV. CDR3 length: 16 residues. DNA for the CDR3: TGTGCCAGCAGCGGGTGGACTAGCGGCCTGGCCGATACGCAGTATTTT. It specifies CASSGWTSGLADTQYF.

The chain couples TRBV19 to TRBJ1-2; 7 bases are shared with TRBD1. Germline CDR1 is LNHDA and CDR2 is SQIVND (reference sequence). The CDR3 sequence is 15 residues long. The ends lost 5 bases at V and 3 bases at J; junction bases unmatched: 9. CDR3 loop: CASSEREGAYYGYTF. The CDR3 DNA is TGTGCCAGTAGTGAAAGAGAGGGGGCGTACTATGGCTACACCTTC.

V and J are TRBV24-1 and TRBJ1-4; 8 bases align to TRBD1. Germline trimming cut 7 bases from V and 6 bases from J; bases unmatched to any gene: 3. The CDR3 sequence is 13 residues long. CDR1 is KGHDR and CDR2 is SFDVKD in the germline V gene. As DNA, the CDR3 is TGTGCCACCAGCAGGGGGCCTGATGAAAAACTGTTTTTT. Protein product: CATSRGPDEKLFF.

This clone appeared a few times. CDR3 sequence: CAWSRRGDYNEQFF. CDR3 sequence (DNA): TGTGCCTGGAGTCGTCGGGGGGACTACAATGAGCAGTTCTTC. This sequence joins TRBV30 and TRBJ2-1, with 7 nucleotides matching TRBD2. The CDR3 sequence is 14 residues long. From germline, CDR1 is GTSNPN and CDR2 SVGIG (reference sequence). The J segment lost 3 bases and the V segment lost 2 bases, leaving 4 bases of the junction unmatched. Full variable domain (outside the CDR3, taken from reference TRBV30 and TRBJ2-1): SQTIHQWPATLVQPVGSPLSLECTVEGTSNPNLYWYRQAAGRGLQLLFYSVGIGQISSEVPQNLSASRPQDRQFILSSKKLLLSDSGFYLCAWSRRGDYNEQFFGPGTRLTVL.

The chain uses TRBV18 and TRBJ1-5; 9 bases are shared with TRBD1. The CDR3 has 16 residues. The J segment lost 4 bases and the V segment lost 2 bases, leaving 6 bases of the junction unmatched. The germline V gene encodes CDR1 KGHSH and CDR2 LQKENI. The CDR3 bases are TGTGCCAGCTCACCAGCCTGGACAGGGGATAATCAGCCCCAGCATTTT. Translating gives CASSPAWTGDNQPQHF.

This CDR3 is CASSYTGTSNQPQHF. The CDR3 coding sequence is TGTGCCAGCTCATATACAGGGACCAGCAATCAGCCCCAGCATTTT. The chain recombines TRBV18 with TRBJ1-5; TRBD1 is a possible D gene (6 bases). Trimming stripped 5 bases from V and 1 base from J, with 12 bases between. CDR3 length: 15 amino acids. CDR1 is KGHSH and CDR2 is LQKENI in the germline V gene.